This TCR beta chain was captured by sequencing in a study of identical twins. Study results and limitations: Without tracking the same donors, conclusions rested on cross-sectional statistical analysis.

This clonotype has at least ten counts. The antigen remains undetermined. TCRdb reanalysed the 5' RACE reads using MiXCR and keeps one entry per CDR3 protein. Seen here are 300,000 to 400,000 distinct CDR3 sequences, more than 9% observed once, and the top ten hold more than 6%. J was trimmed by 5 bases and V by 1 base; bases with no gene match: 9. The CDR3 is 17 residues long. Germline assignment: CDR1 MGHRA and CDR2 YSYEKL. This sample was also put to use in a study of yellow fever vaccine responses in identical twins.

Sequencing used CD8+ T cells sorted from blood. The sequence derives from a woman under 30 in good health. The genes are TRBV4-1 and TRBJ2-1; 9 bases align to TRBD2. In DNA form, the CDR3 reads TGCGCCAGCAGCCAAGTTCCGTTAGCGGGAGTGGACAATGAGCAGTTCTTC. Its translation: CASSQVPLAGVDNEQFF.